The next 25 T cell receptor beta chains were all read from a single sample in a study of T-cell reconstitution after alpha-beta-depleted transplantation in children. This sample's TCRbeta library carried unique molecular identifier barcodes. TCRdb reprocessed the PCR reads with MiXCR, giving one entry per CDR3 protein. This sample carries some 280,000 distinct CDR3 sequences, 9.9% of them seen once, and the ten largest clones take about a tenth. The sequencing used PBMCs from the stem cell graft donor, collected from the stem cell graft. The origin of the receptors is a human donor who donated a stem cell graft to a child with SCID.

This clonotype came up many times. CDR3 bases: TGTGCCAGCAGCGACGGGACCGCGCCATACACCTTC. This codes for CASSDGTAPYTF. The chain is built from TRBV7-8 and TRBJ1-2; D is possibly TRBD1 (5 bases). This CDR3 has 12 residues. With 5 bases removed from V and 11 bases from J, the gap between germline ends came to 15 bases. CDR1 and CDR2 (germline): SGHVS, FQNEAQ.

J is TRBJ1-1 and V is TRBV7-7; D is perhaps TRBD1 (5 bases). The ends were cut back, 1 base at V and 6 bases at J, with 12 bases in the middle. The CDR3 contains 14 residues. The germline V gene encodes CDR1 SSHAT and CDR2 FNYEAQ (reference sequence). CDR3 protein: CASSLEAGPPEAFF. The CDR3 DNA sequence: TGTGCCAGCAGCTTAGAGGCAGGGCCCCCTGAAGCTTTCTTT.

This clonotype was seen at least ten times. The chain uses TRBV15 and TRBJ2-5, with 9 bases lining up with TRBD1. CDR1 and CDR2 from the germline V gene are LNHNV and YYDKDF (reference sequence). Trimming cost V 5 bases and J 2 bases; bases outside gene matches: 6. The CDR3 extends over 15 amino acids. CDR3 coding DNA: TGTGCCACCAGCTCCCGGGGGACAGGGCAAGAGACCCAGTACTTC. Translating gives CATSSRGTGQETQYF.

This chain joins TRBV5-1 and TRBJ1-2, with D maybe TRBD1 (5 bases). The CDR3 extends over 16 amino acids. Germline V gene data show CDR1 as SGHRS and CDR2 as YFSETQ. V lost 5 bases and J 4 bases, leaving 21 bases between the germline ends. The CDR3 region has the DNA TGCGCCAGCAGACTCGAGTCGGGGGTGGATTCCTATGGCTACACCTTC. It codes for CASRLESGVDSYGYTF.

The chain uses TRBV7-9 and TRBJ2-7; possibly TRBD2 for D (5 bases). Germline values: CDR1 SEHNR, CDR2 FQNEAQ (reference sequence). V was cut by 2 bases and J by 0 bases, with 8 bases left in between. The CDR3 length is 14 residues. In DNA form, the CDR3 reads TGTGCCAGCAGCTTACCGGGATACTCCTACGAGCAGTACTTC. Its protein product is CASSLPGYSYEQYF. The full variable domain, with the rest looked up from reference TRBV7-9 and TRBJ2-7, is DTGVSQNPRHKITKRGQNVTFRCDPISEHNRLYWYRQTLGQGPEFLTYFQNEAQLEKSRLLSDRFSAERPKGSFSTLEIQRTEQGDSAMYLCASSLPGYSYEQYFGPGTRLTVT.

The sample holds a few counts of this clonotype. The V and J genes are TRBV6-1 and TRBJ1-5; D gene unclear. In germline, CDR1 is MNHNS, CDR2 SASEGT. The CDR3 is made up of 13 amino acids. Between the trimmed V and J ends, which lost 8 bases and 2 bases, there was a span of 10 bases. The CDR3 is CASSSRGNQPQHF. Here the CDR3 DNA reads TGTGCCAGCTCCTCTAGGGGCAATCAGCCCCAGCATTTT.

This clonotype was found a few times. The chain recombines TRBV6-5 with TRBJ2-7, with TRBD1 identical over 8 bases. The germline V gene has CDR1 MNHEY and CDR2 SVGAGI. CDR3 length: 14 amino acids. The V and J ends lost 4 bases and 0 bases, in that order; junction bases with no gene match: 2. CDR3 sequence reads: CASSSGGNSYEQYF. Written as DNA, the CDR3 is TGTGCCAGCAGTTCAGGGGGCAACTCCTACGAGCAGTACTTC.

Only a few counts were recorded for this clonotype. The V gene is TRBV5-1, the J gene TRBJ2-7; D is undetermined. V gave up 3 bases and J gave up 7 bases, with 11 bases separating them. The length of the CDR3 is 12 residues. Germline V CDR1 and CDR2: SGHRS, YFSETQ. CDR3 protein: CASSWEGREQYF. CDR3 nucleotides: TGCGCCAGCAGCTGGGAAGGGCGGGAGCAGTACTTC.

The V and J genes are TRBV2 and TRBJ2-7, with TRBD2 matching over 10 bases. The CDR3 is made up of 15 amino acids. V lost 2 bases and J lost 7; bases outside the gene matches: 8. Germline CDR1 SNHLY, CDR2 FYNNEI. The CDR3 here is CASSESSGGAEEQYF. CDR3 nucleotide sequence: TGTGCCAGCAGTGAAAGCAGCGGGGGGGCTGAAGAGCAGTACTTC.

This clonotype was observed a handful of times. V and J are TRBV29-1 and TRBJ2-2, with D hard to call. Germline values: CDR1 SQVTM, CDR2 ANQGSEA. The CDR3 runs 14 residues. V lost 4 bases, J lost 0 bases, and 9 bases lay in between. The CDR3 is CSVASYTNTGELFF. The CDR3 DNA follows: TGCAGCGTTGCATCGTATACGAACACCGGGGAGCTGTTTTTT.

This clonotype was detected only a few times. The DNA for the CDR3 is TGCGCCAGCAGCTTCCTGGACAGGGCCGGGGCCAACGTCCTGACTTTC. Encoded protein: CASSFLDRAGANVLTF. The chain is built from TRBV5-1 and TRBJ2-6, with TRBD1 matching 8 bases. CDR1 and CDR2 from the germline V gene are SGHRS and YFSETQ. The V and J ends lost 2 bases and 4 bases, in that order; junction bases with no gene match: 5. The CDR3 consists of 16 residues.

V is TRBV3-1 and J is TRBJ2-3; 7 bases match TRBD2. Germline V gene lookup returns CDR1 LGHDT and CDR2 YNNKEL (reference sequence). The V and J ends lost 1 base and 2 bases, in that order; junction bases with no gene match: 3. This CDR3 region has 15 residues. CDR3 nucleotide sequence: TGTGCCAGCAGCCAAGGACTAGCTTACACAGATACGCAGTATTTT. It is translated as CASSQGLAYTDTQYF.

The chain combines TRBV2 with TRBJ2-2, with D uncertain. Trimming took 0 bases from V and 6 from J, leaving 11 bases between them. The CDR3 totals 15 residues. Germline CDR1 is SNHLY and CDR2 is FYNNEI. The CDR3 nucleotides are TGTGCCAGCAGTGAAGCAGTGCAGCCCTCCGGGGAGCTGTTTTTT. Translation gives CASSEAVQPSGELFF.

This clonotype was recorded a few times. CDR3 DNA: TGTGCCAGCAGCCAAGGTTCGGGGGAAAACATTCAGTACTTC. This encodes CASSQGSGENIQYF. This rearrangement joins TRBV4-2 to TRBJ2-4, with D tentatively TRBD2 (6 bases). Looked up from germline, CDR1 is LGHNA and CDR2 is YNFKEQ. The CDR3 extends over 14 amino acids. The V end lost 1 base, the J end lost 5 bases, and 9 bases lay between the germline ends.

The CDR3 region is CASYQQQGAGTEAFF. CDR3 DNA: TGTGCCAGCTACCAACAACAGGGGGCCGGGACTGAAGCTTTCTTT. The rearrangement links TRBV18 to TRBJ1-1, with TRBD1 matching 9 bases. The CDR3 sequence is 15 residues long. Trimming at V came to 7 bases and at J to 5 bases, leaving 11 bases not matched to a gene. CDR1 KGHSH and CDR2 LQKENI come from the germline V gene.

This clonotype has only a few counts. This chain connects TRBV10-3 to TRBJ2-3; D possibly corresponds to TRBD1 (6 bases). The CDR3 is 15 amino acids. Germline V CDR1 and CDR2: ENHRY, SYGVKD. The ends were cut back, 2 bases at V and 1 base at J, with 10 bases in the middle. The CDR3 reads CAISEAGAGTDTQYF. CDR3 nucleotide sequence: TGTGCCATCAGTGAGGCAGGGGCTGGCACAGATACGCAGTATTTT.

The V call is TRBV10-3, the J call TRBJ1-5; D is ambiguous. This CDR3 contains 13 residues. Germline CDR1 is ENHRY and CDR2 is SYGVKD. The V end was cut by 8 bases, the J end by 2 bases, with 10 bases between. CDR3 nucleotides: TGTGCCATCGGGGATGGAGGCAATCAGCCCCAGCATTTT. It codes for CAIGDGGNQPQHF.

This clonotype appeared a few times. The chain combines TRBV5-1 with TRBJ2-1; 10 bases line up with TRBD2. The CDR3 is made up of 16 amino acids. CDR1 is SGHRS, CDR2 YFSETQ, per germline. The V gene end was trimmed by 2 bases and the J gene end by 10 bases; junction bases not matched to a gene: 12. As DNA, the CDR3 is TGCGCCAGCAGCTTAAAAGCCAGCGGGGGGGCGGCCGAGCAGTTCTTC. Protein sequence: CASSLKASGGAAEQFF.

The chain recombines TRBV7-3 with TRBJ2-1, with D unresolved. Trimming took off 5 bases at V and 7 bases at J, with 12 bases between the two ends. CDR1 and CDR2 from the germline V gene are SGHTA and FQGTGA. The length of the CDR3 is 13 residues. The CDR3 DNA follows: TGTGCCAGCAGCCCTAGAAACTTGAATGAGCAGTTCTTC. Translation: CASSPRNLNEQFF.

This chain connects TRBV12-3 or TRBV12-4 to TRBJ2-5; 7 nucleotides align to TRBD1. The CDR3 length is 17 residues. J was trimmed by 5 bases and V by 5 bases; bases with no gene match: 17. CDR3: CASSRLFGQEPSETQYF. For the CDR3, the DNA is TGTGCCAGCAGTCGACTATTTGGACAGGAACCCTCGGAGACCCAGTACTTC.

The rearrangement uses TRBV7-9 and TRBJ2-1; TRBD2 matches at 7 bases. Trimming removed 8 bases from V and 4 bases from J; junction bases left unmatched: 17. The CDR3 has 17 amino acids. Germline loops: CDR1 SEHNR, CDR2 FQNEAQ (reference sequence). Here the CDR3 DNA reads TGTGCCAGCGGCGGCGACCGACTAGCCCAAATATACAATGAGCAGTTCTTC. This gives the protein CASGGDRLAQIYNEQFF.

A few counts support this clonotype. The gene calls are TRBV6-5 and TRBJ1-5; D unclear. V shed 8 bases and J shed 0 bases, with 11 bases lying between them. Germline V CDR1 and CDR2: MNHEY, SVGAGI. This CDR3 region has 14 residues. The CDR3 here is CASHGRSSNQPQHF. CDR3 in DNA: TGTGCCAGCCACGGACGGAGTAGCAATCAGCCCCAGCATTTT.

The chain combines TRBV7-8 with TRBJ2-1; 14 nucleotides line up with TRBD2. The CDR3 is 20 amino acids. J was trimmed by 0 bases and V by 0 bases; bases with no gene match: 7. Per germline, CDR1 SGHVS and CDR2 FQNEAQ. The CDR3 loop reads CASSLAGTSGGPSSYNEQFF. In DNA form, the CDR3 reads TGTGCCAGCAGCTTAGCTGGGACTAGCGGGGGCCCGAGCTCCTACAATGAGCAGTTCTTC.

This clonotype was seen at least ten times. The V and J genes are TRBV4-1 and TRBJ2-1, with TRBD2 matching 7 bases. V lost 4 bases and J lost 2; bases outside the gene matches: 8. Germline V gives CDR1 MGHRA, CDR2 YSYEKL. CDR3 length: 16 residues. The CDR3 protein is CASSPREGPPYNEQFF. CDR3 nucleotide sequence: TGCGCCAGCAGCCCGAGGGAGGGTCCCCCCTACAATGAGCAGTTCTTC.

The V gene is TRBV12-3 or TRBV12-4, the J gene TRBJ1-1; maybe TRBD1 (5 bases). The CDR3 extends over 15 amino acids. V was trimmed by 6 bases and J by 0 bases, leaving 14 bases between them. The CDR3 sequence is CASSPGRGMNTEAFF. The CDR3 DNA follows: TGTGCCAGCAGCCCGGGACGGGGAATGAACACTGAAGCTTTCTTT.